The rows below give T cell receptor gamma chains drawn from one sample of a study of Vδ1+ human thymocytes. TCRdb fed the multiplex PCR reads into CATT to redo clone calling. The profile covers 25,000 to 35,000 gamma-chain clones, with over 15% appearing a single time and roughly 1.9% taken by the ten largest. Sequencing input: Vdelta1+ gamma-delta thymocytes from the thymus. Source of these receptors: a boy in the first two years of life who had congenital heart surgery. Each CDR3 is given with its conserved first and last residue. For some rows the clone size is stated as once, few or many, or as a class when expanded; others skip it.

V gene	J gene	clone size	CDR3 protein	CDR3 DNA
TRGV4	TRGJ1/TRGJ2	-	CATWDRTLGRYYYKKLF	TGTGCCACCTGGGATAGAACCCTCGGGCGATATTATTATAAGAAACTCTTT
TRGV5	TRGJ1/TRGJ2	few	CATWGLYYYKKLF	TGTGCCACCTGGGGCCTTTATTATTATAAGAAACTCTTT
TRGV9	TRGJ1/TRGJ2	medium-sized	CALWEVPNYYKKLF	TGTGCCTTGTGGGAGGTGCCGAATTATTATAAGAAACTCTTT
TRGV9	TRGJ1/TRGJ2	few	CALWDPPNYYKKLF	TGTGCCTTGTGGGACCCCCCGAATTATTATAAGAAACTCTTT
TRGV4	TRGJP2	-	CATWDGPPGHSSDWIKTF	TGTGCCACCTGGGATGGGCCGCCGGGCCATAGTAGTGATTGGATCAAGACGTTT
TRGV5	TRGJ1/TRGJ2	few	CATWDRPYLKKLF	TGTGCCACCTGGGACAGGCCATATTTGAAGAAACTCTTT
TRGV4	TRGJP2	-	CATWSDWIETF	TGTGCCACCTGGTCAGATTGGATCGAGACGTTT
TRGV9	TRGJ1/TRGJ2	-	CALWEVTQNYYKKLF	TGCGCCTTGTGGGAGGTGACCCAGAATTATTATAAGAAACTCTTT
TRGV5	TRGJ1/TRGJ2	few	CATWDKASYKKLF	TGTGCCACCTGGGACAAAGCCAGTTATAAGAAACTCTTT
TRGV3	TRGJP2	-	CATWDRPRGDWIKTF	TGTGCCACCTGGGACAGGCCTAGGGGTGATTGGATCAAGACGTTT
TRGV2	TRGJP2	once	CATWDGPLYSSDWIKTF	TGTGCCACCTGGGACGGGCCTCTATATAGTAGTGATTGGATCAAGACGTTT
TRGV4	TRGJ1/TRGJ2	once	CATWDRKSYYKKLF	TGTGCCACCTGGGATCGGAAGTCTTATTATAAGAAACTCTTT
TRGV9	TRGJ1/TRGJ2	few	CALWGVLGYKKLF	TGTGCCTTGTGGGGGGTGCTAGGTTATAAGAAACTCTTT